The 29 T cell receptor beta chains given below trace back to one sample, sequenced in a study of cytomegalovirus exposure and HLA in healthy donors. Sequencing used immunoSEQ multiplex PCR; TCRdb keeps in-frame clones, though not all of them. The sample holds roughly 50,000 clones, about 88% seen once. The sample consisted of PBMCs. Receptors originate from a man between 18 and 35 years old in good health and CMV-seronegative.

The V gene is TRBV28, the J gene TRBJ1-1; D is possibly TRBD1 (6 bases). V shed 2 bases and J shed 0 bases, with 16 bases lying between them. Per the germline V gene, CDR1 is MDHEN and CDR2 is SYDVKM. CDR3 size: 17 residues. The CDR3 DNA reads as TGTGCCAGCAGTTTAGGCAGACAGGCACCCCTGAACACTGAAGCTTTCTTT. Translating gives CASSLGRQAPLNTEAFF.

The chain couples TRBV6-5 to TRBJ2-1; D might be TRBD2 (5 bases). V gave up 2 bases and J gave up 8 bases, with 10 bases separating them. This CDR3 is built from 13 residues. In germline, CDR1 is MNHEY, CDR2 SVGAGI. CDR3 in DNA: TGTGCCAGCAGTTACAGGGTGCGGGATGAGCAGTTCTTC. This gives the protein CASSYRVRDEQFF.

In this sample, this clone turned up once. This sequence joins TRBV11-1 and TRBJ2-1, with a tentative D call TRBD1 (6 bases). V was pared by 1 base and J by 4 bases, with 11 bases between. The CDR3 spans 15 residues. Germline V gene data show CDR1 as SGHAT and CDR2 as FQDESV (reference sequence). The CDR3 DNA follows: TGTGCCAGCAGCTTAGTCGTGGACAGTTACAATGAGCAGTTCTTC. Its protein product is CASSLVVDSYNEQFF.

This chain connects TRBV28 to TRBJ2-1; TRBD2 agrees at 12 bases. The CDR3 loop spans 20 amino acids. Germline V lookup: CDR1 MDHEN, CDR2 SYDVKM. J gave up 0 bases and V 3 bases, and 12 bases lay outside the gene matches. CDR3 sequence: CASSFPLTSGRVGSYNEQFF. DNA for the CDR3: TGTGCCAGCAGTTTCCCCCTGACTAGCGGGAGAGTCGGCTCCTACAATGAGCAGTTCTTC.

This chain connects TRBV21-1 to TRBJ2-7; whether TRBD1, the table's D call, matches the DNA was not checked. TRBV21-1 is flagged as a pseudogene. CDR3 size: 15 residues. The CDR3 here is CASSKPGHPTYEQYF. Here the CDR3 DNA reads TGTGCCAGCAGCAAGCCGGGACACCCTACCTACGAGCAGTACTTC.

The gene calls are TRBV4-3 and TRBJ2-2; D possibly corresponds to TRBD1 (6 bases). Per the germline V gene, CDR1 is LGHNA and CDR2 is YSLEER. CDR3 length: 18 residues. Deletions cut 0 bases from V and 6 bases from J, with 20 bases between. The CDR3 loop is CASSQDAIQFNRAGELFF. The CDR3 nucleotides are TGCGCCAGCAGCCAAGATGCTATCCAGTTCAACAGGGCCGGGGAGCTGTTTTTT.

This clone was observed a handful of times. The DNA for the CDR3 is TGTGCCAGCAGTCCGAGAGTTCCGGACAGAACAAATAATCAGCCCCAGCATTTT. It specifies CASSPRVPDRTNNQPQHF. The rearrangement uses TRBV27 and TRBJ1-5; D may be TRBD1 (6 bases). The CDR3 extends over 18 amino acids. Germline-derived CDR1 and CDR2 are MNHEY and SMNVEV (reference sequence). V lost 5 bases and J lost 4, with 24 bases in between.

To note about this clone: This same CDR3 is encoded by further DNA sequences in the sample. The chain recombines TRBV18 with TRBJ2-3; 9 bases are shared with TRBD2. Per the germline V gene, CDR1 is KGHSH and CDR2 is LQKENI. Trimming removed 3 bases from V and 0 bases from J; junction bases left unmatched: 1. The CDR3 spans 15 residues. CDR3 sequence reads: CASSPTSGSTDTQYF. CDR3 DNA: TGTGCCAGCTCACCTACTAGCGGGAGCACAGATACGCAGTATTTT.

The chain links TRBV4-2 to TRBJ2-3; 14 bases line up with TRBD2. This CDR3 spans 17 amino acids. Per the germline V gene, CDR1 is LGHNA and CDR2 is YNFKEQ. The J segment lost 5 bases and the V segment lost 4 bases, leaving 8 bases of the junction unmatched. The CDR3 sequence is CASSLRLAGGGGDTQYF. For the CDR3, the DNA is TGTGCCAGCAGCCTACGACTAGCGGGAGGGGGGGGAGATACGCAGTATTTT.

The rearrangement links TRBV28 to TRBJ2-7; D might be TRBD1 (6 bases). Trimming removed 10 bases from V and 0 bases from J, with 28 bases in between. CDR1 is MDHEN, CDR2 SYDVKM, per germline. This CDR3 is 18 amino acids long. In DNA form, the CDR3 reads TGTGCCAACCTTCAAGGGGGACCAACTCCGATTATCTCCTACGAGCAGTACTTC. Residues: CANLQGGPTPIISYEQYF.

As concerns this clone: The junction departs from germline at one end; a sequencing error may be responsible. Different DNA sequences within this sample yield the same CDR3. In DNA, the CDR3 is TGTAGCGTTGAAGGGTGGCAGGACCAAGAGACCCAGTACTTC. It codes for CSVEGWQDQETQYF. The chain couples TRBV29-1 to TRBJ2-5; a possible D gene is TRBD2 (5 bases). Germline lookup yields CDR1 SQVTM and CDR2 ANQGSEA. This CDR3 region has 14 residues.

This chain joins TRBV9 and TRBJ2-7; TRBD1 aligns across 10 bases. CDR1 and CDR2 (germline): SGDLS, YYNGEE. This CDR3 comprises 13 residues. Trimming took 2 bases from V and 5 from J; bases not matched to a gene: 1. The CDR3 reads CASSVTGGNEQYF. In DNA, the CDR3 is TGTGCCAGCAGCGTGACAGGGGGCAACGAGCAGTACTTC.

This chain links TRBV19 with TRBJ2-7; TRBD2 agrees at 7 bases. The germline V gene encodes CDR1 LNHDA and CDR2 SQIVND (reference sequence). The junction had 5 bases not matched to a gene; V was cut back by 3 bases and J by 0 bases. The CDR3 consists of 15 residues. The CDR3 region has the DNA TGTGCCAGTAGTATCGTGGGGGGGACCTCCTACGAGCAGTACTTC. Protein product: CASSIVGGTSYEQYF.

V usage is TRBV9 and J usage is TRBJ1-1, with a tentative D call TRBD1 (6 bases). This CDR3 is 13 amino acids long. V shed 0 bases and J shed 10 bases, with 13 bases lying between them. Germline V CDR1 and CDR2: SGDLS, YYNGEE. CDR3 in amino acids: CASSVESQGIAFF. DNA for the CDR3: TGTGCCAGCAGCGTAGAATCTCAGGGGATAGCTTTCTTT.

The chain employs TRBV5-5 and TRBJ2-2, with 10 bases identical to TRBD2. The CDR3 extends over 17 amino acids. CDR1 is SGHKS and CDR2 is YYEKEE in the germline V gene (reference sequence). After removal of 1 base from V and 7 bases from J, the junction contained 10 bases not matched to a gene. The CDR3 sequence is CASSLNRGTSVFGELFF. The CDR3 region has the DNA TGTGCCAGCAGCTTGAATCGCGGGACTAGCGTATTCGGGGAGCTGTTTTTT.

The chain links TRBV11-2 to TRBJ2-1, with TRBD1 as a possible D gene (6 bases). This CDR3 is built from 13 residues. Germline V gene lookup returns CDR1 SGHAT and CDR2 FQNNGV. Trimming stripped 3 bases from V and 8 bases from J, with 11 bases between. In DNA form, the CDR3 reads TGTGCCAGCAGCTTTACAGGGTCGGATGAGCAGTTCTTC. Its protein is CASSFTGSDEQFF.

The chain links TRBV14 to TRBJ1-1, with D uncertain. With 4 bases removed from V and 0 bases from J, the gap between germline ends came to 6 bases. CDR3 size: 13 residues. Germline loops: CDR1 SGHDN, CDR2 FVKESK. The CDR3 DNA reads TGTGCCAGCAGCCGGGCCCTGAACACTGAAGCTTTCTTT. Its protein product is CASSRALNTEAFF.

The chain joins TRBV7-9 to TRBJ2-1, with a tentative D call TRBD2 (5 bases). The V and J ends lost 1 base and 8 bases respectively, with 6 bases between them. In germline, CDR1 is SEHNR, CDR2 FQNEAQ (reference sequence). CDR3 length equals 12 residues. CDR3 region: CASSLVGDEQFF. The DNA for the CDR3 is TGTGCCAGCAGCTTAGTCGGGGATGAGCAGTTCTTC. Full variable domain (missing parts from reference TRBV7-9 and TRBJ2-1): DTGVSQNPRHKITKRGQNVTFRCDPISEHNRLYWYRQTLGQGPEFLTYFQNEAQLEKSRLLSDRFSAERPKGSFSTLEIQRTEQGDSAMYLCASSLVGDEQFFGPGTRLTVL.

The chain couples TRBV2 to TRBJ2-7, with TRBD2 matching over 7 bases. The germline V gene encodes CDR1 SNHLY and CDR2 FYNNEI. J gave up 6 bases and V 8 bases, and 7 bases lay outside the gene matches. The CDR3 has 12 amino acids. CDR3 nucleotides: TGTGCCAGCGAATCTAGCGGTGCCGAGCAGTACTTC. Translating gives CASESSGAEQYF.

This clone was seen a single time. The germline gene is not matched at one end of the junction; a read error may be the cause. This chain links TRBV11-3 with TRBJ2-3; D is undetermined. The CDR3 is 14 residues long. Per the germline V gene, CDR1 is SGHNT and CDR2 is YENEEA. The CDR3 DNA is TGTGCCAGCAGCCCCCCCCTGGAGCCAGAGACGCAGTATTTT. This translates into CASSPPLEPETQYF.

V and J are TRBV6-6 and TRBJ1-1, with 8 nucleotides matching TRBD1. The CDR3 loop spans 14 amino acids. Germline CDR1 and CDR2: MNHNY and SVGAGI (reference sequence). The J segment lost 3 bases and the V segment lost 4 bases, leaving 4 bases of the junction unmatched. CDR3 nucleotide sequence: TGTGCCAGCAGTTTGGGACAGGAGTACACTGAAGCTTTCTTT. Amino acid sequence: CASSLGQEYTEAFF.

The genes are TRBV2 and TRBJ2-5; 9 bases line up with TRBD2. The CDR3 has 18 residues. Germline-derived CDR1 and CDR2 are SNHLY and FYNNEI. The V gene end was trimmed by 6 bases and the J gene end by 2 bases; junction bases not matched to a gene: 16. The CDR3 protein is CASSRGLAGSWLQETQYF. In nucleotides, the CDR3 is TGTGCCAGCAGCCGGGGGCTAGCGGGATCCTGGCTACAAGAGACCCAGTACTTC.

The CDR3 DNA follows: TGTGCCAGCAAGGAGATAGGGAGAGAGACCCAGTACTTC. It encodes CASKEIGRETQYF. This chain links TRBV6-5 with TRBJ2-5; a weak D match, TRBD2 (5 bases). Trimming shortened V by 7 bases and J by 4 bases, and 13 bases separated the two germline ends. The CDR3 is made up of 13 amino acids. Germline assignment: CDR1 MNHEY and CDR2 SVGAGI.

This rearrangement joins TRBV9 to TRBJ2-7; 9 bases agree with TRBD1. The CDR3 runs to 18 residues. Germline assignment: CDR1 SGDLS and CDR2 YYNGEE. The J segment lost 1 base and the V segment lost 4 bases, leaving 15 bases of the junction unmatched. This chain's CDR3 is CASSRVPGQGPVSYEQYF. In nucleotides, the CDR3 is TGTGCCAGCAGCAGAGTCCCGGGACAGGGTCCGGTGTCCTACGAGCAGTACTTC.

The chain links TRBV28 to TRBJ2-1, with D tentatively TRBD1 (6 bases). Trimming shortened V by 5 bases and J by 10 bases, and 9 bases separated the two germline ends. This CDR3 has 11 amino acids. Germline V gives CDR1 MDHEN, CDR2 SYDVKM. The CDR3, as DNA: TGTGCCAGCAGTGTAGGACAGGAGCAGTTCTTC. It is translated as CASSVGQEQFF.

The rearrangement joins TRBV29-1 to TRBJ2-3; perhaps TRBD1 as D (6 bases). The CDR3 consists of 11 residues. Germline V gene data show CDR1 as SQVTM and CDR2 as ANQGSEA. Trimming cost V 7 bases and J 7 bases, with 12 bases left between them. CDR3 amino acids: CSDIRGYTQYF. CDR3 in DNA: TGCAGCGACATCAGGGGTTATACGCAGTATTTT.

The chain uses TRBV7-3 and TRBJ1-3; 7 nucleotides match TRBD1. This CDR3 is 14 amino acids long. CDR1 and CDR2 from the germline V gene are SGHTA and FQGTGA. Trimming removed 5 bases from V and 3 bases from J; junction bases left unmatched: 4. The CDR3 is CASSARDSGNTIYF. Written as DNA, the CDR3 is TGTGCCAGCAGCGCCCGGGACAGTGGAAACACCATATATTTT.

V is TRBV2 and J is TRBJ2-5; tentative D call: TRBD1 (5 bases). This CDR3 region has 12 residues. Germline V gene lookup returns CDR1 SNHLY and CDR2 FYNNEI. V was cut by 4 bases and J by 4 bases, with 7 bases left in between. The CDR3 reads CASSGGRETQYF. CDR3 DNA sequence: TGTGCCAGCAGTGGGGGCAGAGAGACCCAGTACTTC.

The J gene is TRBJ2-7, the V gene TRBV7-8; D possibly corresponds to TRBD2 (7 bases). CDR3 size: 15 residues. Trimming removed 4 bases from V and 7 bases from J, with 20 bases in between. CDR1 is SGHVS, CDR2 FQNEAQ, per germline. The CDR3 nucleotides read TGTGCCAGCAGCTCCCGAGGAGGGGGGGCGGAAGAGCAGTACTTC. Protein sequence: CASSSRGGGAEEQYF.